This T cell receptor beta chain was found in a study of human T cells and chemical hapten exposure. This clonotype turned up a few times. The time point was: patch test 1, 2 weeks after DPC sensitization. The treatment here: therapeutic diphenylcyclopropenone sensitization with weekly scalp DPC. TCRdb recomputed calls from the RACE reads with MiXCR, one row per CDR3 protein. The sample shows 180,000 or so distinct CDR3 sequences, around 20% of them seen only once. Trimming left V 0 bases short and J 0 bases short, with 24 bases between. The length of the CDR3 is 21 residues. Germline V gives CDR1 MGHRA, CDR2 YSYEKL.

Sequences were derived from whole blood, sampled in connection with sensitization to the hapten diphenylcyclopropenone (DPC). This clonotype was obtained from a woman in her 50s with alopecia areata. Some clones in this sample may be carry-over from other donors' samples. V is TRBV4-1 and J is TRBJ2-4, with a tentative D call TRBD2 (5 bases). The CDR3 DNA is TGCGCCAGCAGCCAAGACATTCCAGGACTTTCAAGCCTTTTAGCCAAAAACATTCAGTACTTC. Protein: CASSQDIPGLSSLLAKNIQYF.